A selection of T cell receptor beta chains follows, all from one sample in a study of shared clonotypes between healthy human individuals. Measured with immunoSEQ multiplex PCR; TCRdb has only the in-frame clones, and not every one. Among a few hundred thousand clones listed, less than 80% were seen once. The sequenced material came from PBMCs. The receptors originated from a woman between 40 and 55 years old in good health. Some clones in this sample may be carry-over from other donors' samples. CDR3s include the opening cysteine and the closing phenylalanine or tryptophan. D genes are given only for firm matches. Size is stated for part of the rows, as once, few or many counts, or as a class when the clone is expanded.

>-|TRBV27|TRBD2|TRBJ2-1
CASSPTSGGKYQFF
TGTGCCAGCAGTCCGACTAGCGGGGGAAAGTATCAGTTCTTC
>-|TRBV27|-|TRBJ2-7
CASSLYIPSSGYEQYF
TGTGCCAGCAGTTTATACATCCCTAGCTCGGGATACGAGCAGTACTTC
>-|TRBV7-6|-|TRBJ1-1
CASSLMGAGYTEAFF
TGTGCCAGCAGCTTAATGGGGGCTGGGTACACTGAAGCTTTCTTT
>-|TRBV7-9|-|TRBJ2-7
CASSLGDFVGEQYF
TGTGCCAGCAGCTTAGGGGATTTCGTGGGAGAGCAGTACTTC
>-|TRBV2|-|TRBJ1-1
CASRTSRGAEAFF
TGTGCCAGCAGGACATCCCGTGGGGCTGAAGCTTTCTTT
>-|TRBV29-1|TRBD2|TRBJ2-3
CSVAAGADTQYF
TGCAGCGTTGCAGCGGGAGCGGATACGCAGTATTTT
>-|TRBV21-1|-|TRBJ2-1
CASSNTGRAYNEQFF
TGTGCCAGCAGCAACACCGGGAGGGCCTACAATGAGCAGTTCTTC
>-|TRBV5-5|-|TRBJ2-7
CASRWGAGENYEQYF
TGTGCCAGCAGGTGGGGGGCAGGAGAAAACTACGAGCAGTACTTC
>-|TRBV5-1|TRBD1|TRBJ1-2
CASSFPGQGSPYGYTF
TGCGCCAGCAGCTTTCCGGGACAGGGTTCTCCCTATGGCTACACCTTC
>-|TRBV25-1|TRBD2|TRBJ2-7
CASIPWASGRGPYEQYF
TGTGCCAGCATTCCGTGGGCTAGCGGGAGAGGCCCCTACGAGCAGTACTTC
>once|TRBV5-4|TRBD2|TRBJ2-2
CASSLGGLAGKTGELFF
TGTGCCAGCAGCTTGGGGGGACTAGCGGGAAAGACCGGGGAGCTGTTTTTT
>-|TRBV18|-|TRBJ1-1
CASSPDSQNTEAFF
TGTGCCAGCTCTCCAGACAGTCAGAACACTGAAGCTTTCTTT
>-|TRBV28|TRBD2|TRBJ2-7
CASGGLAGPSWEQYF
TGTGCCAGCGGAGGGCTAGCGGGGCCTTCTTGGGAGCAGTACTTC
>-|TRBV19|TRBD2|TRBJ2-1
CASSIVLGLAGALNEQFF
TGTGCCAGTAGTATAGTCCTGGGACTAGCGGGAGCGCTTAATGAGCAGTTCTTC
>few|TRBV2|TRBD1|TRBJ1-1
CATQGGENTEAFF
TGTGCCACTCAGGGGGGAGAGAACACTGAAGCTTTCTTT
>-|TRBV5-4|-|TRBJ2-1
CASSLGLSSYNEQFF
TGTGCCAGCAGCTTAGGCCTTTCCTCCTACAATGAGCAGTTCTTC
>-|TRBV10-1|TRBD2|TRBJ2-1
CASSASGRHNEQFF
TGCGCCAGCAGTGCTAGCGGGAGACACAATGAGCAGTTCTTC
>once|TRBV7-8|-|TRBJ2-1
CASSPEGGGAYNEQFF
TGTGCCAGCAGCCCCGAGGGGGGTGGGGCTTACAATGAGCAGTTCTTC
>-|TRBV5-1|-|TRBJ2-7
CASSLGGGEQYF
TGCGCCAGCAGCTTGGGGGGCGGGGAGCAGTACTTC
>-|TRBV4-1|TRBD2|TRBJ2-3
CASSHARGGLAGDSDTQYF
TGCGCCAGCAGCCACGCCAGGGGGGGACTAGCGGGAGATTCGGATACGCAGTATTTT
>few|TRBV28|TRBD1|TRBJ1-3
CASSLQGTAGNTIYF
TGTGCCAGCAGTTTACAGGGGACAGCTGGAAACACCATATATTTT
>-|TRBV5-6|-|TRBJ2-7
CASSTRDSYEQYF
TGTGCCAGCAGCACCCGGGACTCCTACGAGCAGTACTTC
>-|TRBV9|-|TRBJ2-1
CASSVGTVDEQFF
TGTGCCAGCAGCGTAGGAACTGTGGATGAGCAGTTCTTC
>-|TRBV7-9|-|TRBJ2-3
CASSLTDTQYF
TGTGCCAGCAGTCTGACAGATACGCAGTATTTT
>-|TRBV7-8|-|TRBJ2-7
CASTQQYF
TGTGCCAGCACACAGCAGTACTTC
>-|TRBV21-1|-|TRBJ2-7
CASSNPGEAYEQYF
TGTGCCAGCAGCAACCCGGGAGAGGCCTACGAGCAGTACTTC
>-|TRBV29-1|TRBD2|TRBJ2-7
CSVEDLYLLAGCPYEQYF
TGCAGCGTTGAAGACCTCTACTTACTAGCGGGATGCCCCTACGAGCAGTACTTC
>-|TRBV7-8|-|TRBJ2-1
CASSLRLGSYNEQFF
TGTGCCAGCAGTTTAAGACTAGGCTCCTACAATGAGCAGTTCTTC
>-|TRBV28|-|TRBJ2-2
CASSLVANTGELFF
TGTGCCAGCAGTTTAGTTGCGAACACCGGGGAGCTGTTTTTT
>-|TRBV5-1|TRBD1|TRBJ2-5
CASSKTGVGTQYF
TGCGCCAGCAGCAAGACAGGGGTAGGGACCCAGTACTTC
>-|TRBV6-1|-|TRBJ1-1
CASSGTREAFF
TGCGCCAGCAGTGGGACAAGGGAAGCTTTCTTT
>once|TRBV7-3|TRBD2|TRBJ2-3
CASSLYSGKGADTQYF
TGTGCCAGCAGTCTGTATAGCGGGAAAGGCGCAGATACGCAGTATTTT
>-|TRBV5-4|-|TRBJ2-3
CASSILTDTQYF
TGTGCCAGCAGCATTCTCACAGATACGCAGTATTTT
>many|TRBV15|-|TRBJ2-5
CATSRDRGKGWETQYF
TGTGCCACCAGCAGAGATCGGGGGAAAGGGTGGGAGACCCAGTACTTC
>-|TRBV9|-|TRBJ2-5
CASSFTRDPTGTQYF
TGTGCCAGCAGCTTTACCCGGGACCCTACTGGGACCCAGTACTTC
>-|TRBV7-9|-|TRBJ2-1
CASSLSFGFPDNEQFF
TGTGCCAGCAGCTTAAGTTTTGGATTTCCGGACAATGAGCAGTTCTTC
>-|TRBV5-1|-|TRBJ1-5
CASSELGNTNQPQHF
TGCGCCAGCAGCGAGCTAGGGAACACCAATCAGCCCCAGCATTTT
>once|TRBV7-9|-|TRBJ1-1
CASSLGASRNTEAFF
TGTGCCAGCAGCTTAGGGGCCTCCAGGAACACTGAAGCTTTCTTT
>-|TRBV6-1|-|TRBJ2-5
CASYQAQTQYF
TGTGCCAGCTATCAAGCGCAGACCCAGTACTTC
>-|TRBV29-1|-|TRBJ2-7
CSVAGQSYEQYF
TGCAGCGTCGCAGGGCAGTCCTACGAGCAGTACTTC
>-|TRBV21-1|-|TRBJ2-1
CASSNNQPGTVQFEQFF
TGTGCCAGCAGCAACAATCAGCCCGGGACGGTACAATTTGAGCAGTTCTTC